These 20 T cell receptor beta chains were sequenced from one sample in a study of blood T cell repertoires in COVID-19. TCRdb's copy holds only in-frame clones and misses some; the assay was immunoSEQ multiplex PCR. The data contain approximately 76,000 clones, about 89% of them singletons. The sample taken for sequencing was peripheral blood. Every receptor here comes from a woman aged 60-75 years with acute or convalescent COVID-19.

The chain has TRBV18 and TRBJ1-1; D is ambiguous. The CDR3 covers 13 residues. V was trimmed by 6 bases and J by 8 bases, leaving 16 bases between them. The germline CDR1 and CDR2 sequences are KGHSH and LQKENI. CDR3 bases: TGTGCCAGCTCCCCCAAGCAGGATGGAGAAGCTTTCTTT. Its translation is CASSPKQDGEAFF.

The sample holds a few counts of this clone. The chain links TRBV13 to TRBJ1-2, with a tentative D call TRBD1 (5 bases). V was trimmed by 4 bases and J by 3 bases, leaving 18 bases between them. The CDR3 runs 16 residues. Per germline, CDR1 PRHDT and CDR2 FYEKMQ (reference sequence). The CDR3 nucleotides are TGTGCCAGCAGCTCAAAACAGGACGTCATACACTATGGCTACACCTTC. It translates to CASSSKQDVIHYGYTF.

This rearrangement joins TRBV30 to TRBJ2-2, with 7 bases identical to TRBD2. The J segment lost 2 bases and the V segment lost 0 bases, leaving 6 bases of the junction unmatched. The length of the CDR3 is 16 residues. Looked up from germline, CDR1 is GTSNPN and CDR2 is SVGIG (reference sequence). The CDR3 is CAWSVEAGINTGELFF. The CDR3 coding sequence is TGTGCCTGGAGTGTAGAAGCGGGGATAAACACCGGGGAGCTGTTTTTT. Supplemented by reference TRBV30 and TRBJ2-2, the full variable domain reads SQTIHQWPATLVQPVGSPLSLECTVEGTSNPNLYWYRQAAGRGLQLLFYSVGIGQISSEVPQNLSASRPQDRQFILSSKKLLLSDSGFYLCAWSVEAGINTGELFFGEGSRLTVL.

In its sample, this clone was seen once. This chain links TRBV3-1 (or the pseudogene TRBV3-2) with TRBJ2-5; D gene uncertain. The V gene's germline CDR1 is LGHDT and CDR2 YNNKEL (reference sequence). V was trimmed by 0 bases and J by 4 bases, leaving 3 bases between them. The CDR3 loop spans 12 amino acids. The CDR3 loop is CASSQDRETQYF. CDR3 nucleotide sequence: TGTGCCAGCAGCCAAGATAGAGAGACCCAGTACTTC.

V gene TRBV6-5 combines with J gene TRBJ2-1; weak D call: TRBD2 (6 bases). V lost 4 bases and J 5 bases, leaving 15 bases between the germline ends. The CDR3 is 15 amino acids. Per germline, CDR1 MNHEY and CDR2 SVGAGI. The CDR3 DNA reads TGTGCCAGCAGTTTACCGGGACTGTATAACAATGAGCAGTTCTTC. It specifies CASSLPGLYNNEQFF.

The CDR3 DNA sequence: TGTGCCAGCAGCTTAGGATTGGGGGGGGCCGTAAGGGAGACCCAGTACTTC. Its protein product is CASSLGLGGAVRETQYF. The gene calls are TRBV11-2 and TRBJ2-5; weak D call: TRBD2 (7 bases). This CDR3 is 17 amino acids long. Looked up from germline, CDR1 is SGHAT and CDR2 is FQNNGV. With 1 base removed from V and 5 bases from J, the gap between germline ends came to 20 bases.

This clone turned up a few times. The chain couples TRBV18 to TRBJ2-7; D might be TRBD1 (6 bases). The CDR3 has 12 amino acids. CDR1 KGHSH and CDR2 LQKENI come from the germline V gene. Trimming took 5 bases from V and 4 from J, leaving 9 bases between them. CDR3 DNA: TGTGCCAGCTCAGTTCAGGGGTACGAGCAGTACTTC. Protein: CASSVQGYEQYF.

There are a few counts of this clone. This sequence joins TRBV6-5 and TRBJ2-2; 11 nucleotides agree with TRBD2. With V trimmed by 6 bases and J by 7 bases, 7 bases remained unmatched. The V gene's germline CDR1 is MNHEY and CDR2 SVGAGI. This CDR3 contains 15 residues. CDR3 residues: CASSGVAGGHGELFF. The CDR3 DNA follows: TGTGCCAGCAGCGGGGTAGCGGGGGGGCACGGGGAGCTGTTTTTT.

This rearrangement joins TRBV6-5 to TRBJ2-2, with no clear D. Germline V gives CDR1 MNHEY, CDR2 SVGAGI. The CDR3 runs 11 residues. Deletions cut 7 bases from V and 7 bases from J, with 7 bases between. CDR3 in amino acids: CASIYIGELFF. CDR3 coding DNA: TGTGCCAGCATCTATATCGGGGAGCTGTTTTTT.

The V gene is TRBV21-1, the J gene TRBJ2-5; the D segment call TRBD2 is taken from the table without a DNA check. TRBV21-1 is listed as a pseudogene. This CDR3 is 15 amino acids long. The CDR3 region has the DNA TGTGCCAGCAGCAAAGAACGGTCCCCGGCGGGGACCCAGTACTTC. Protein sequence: CASSKERSPAGTQYF.

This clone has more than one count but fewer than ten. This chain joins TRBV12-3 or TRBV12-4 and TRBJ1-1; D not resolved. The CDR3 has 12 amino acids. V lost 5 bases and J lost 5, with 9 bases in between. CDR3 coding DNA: TGTGCCAGCAGTCCAGGATATACTGAAGCTTTCTTT. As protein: CASSPGYTEAFF.

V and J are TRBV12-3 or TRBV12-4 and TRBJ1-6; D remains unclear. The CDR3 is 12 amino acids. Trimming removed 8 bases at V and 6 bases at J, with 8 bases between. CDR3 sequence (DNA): TGTGCCAGCTGCCGCAGTAATTCACCCCTCCACTTT. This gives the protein CASCRSNSPLHF.

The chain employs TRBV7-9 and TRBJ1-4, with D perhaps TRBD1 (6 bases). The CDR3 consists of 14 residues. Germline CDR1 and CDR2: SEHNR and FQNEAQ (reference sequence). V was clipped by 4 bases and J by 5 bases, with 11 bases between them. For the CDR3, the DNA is TGTGCCAGCAGCTCAAGGACAGCAAATGAAAAACTGTTTTTT. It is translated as CASSSRTANEKLFF.

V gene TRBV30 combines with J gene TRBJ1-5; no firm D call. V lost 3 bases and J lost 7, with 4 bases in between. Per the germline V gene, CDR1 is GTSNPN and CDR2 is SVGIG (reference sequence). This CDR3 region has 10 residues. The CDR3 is CAWRRQPQHF. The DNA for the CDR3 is TGTGCCTGGAGGAGACAGCCCCAGCATTTT.

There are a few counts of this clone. Here the CDR3 reads CASSPGQGVYNEQFF. The CDR3 nucleotides read TGTGCCAGCTCACCAGGCCAGGGGGTATACAATGAGCAGTTCTTC. The rearrangement joins TRBV18 to TRBJ2-1, with TRBD1 matching 7 bases. The V segment lost 2 bases and the J segment 4 bases; nucleotides outside the gene matches: 5. Per germline, CDR1 KGHSH and CDR2 LQKENI. The CDR3 consists of 15 residues.

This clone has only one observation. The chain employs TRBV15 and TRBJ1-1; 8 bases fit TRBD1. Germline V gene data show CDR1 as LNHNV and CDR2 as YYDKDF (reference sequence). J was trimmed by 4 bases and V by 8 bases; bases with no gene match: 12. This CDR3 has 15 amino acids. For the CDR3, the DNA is TGTGCCACCGAAACTATCAGGGGGCGAATCACTGAAGCTTTCTTT. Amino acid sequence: CATETIRGRITEAFF.

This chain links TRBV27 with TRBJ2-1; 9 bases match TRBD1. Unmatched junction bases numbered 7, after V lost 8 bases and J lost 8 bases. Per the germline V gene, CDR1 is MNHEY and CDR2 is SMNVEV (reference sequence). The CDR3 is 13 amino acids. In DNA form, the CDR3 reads TGTGCCAGCCGGGGACAGGGAAAAGATGAGCAGTTCTTC. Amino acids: CASRGQGKDEQFF.

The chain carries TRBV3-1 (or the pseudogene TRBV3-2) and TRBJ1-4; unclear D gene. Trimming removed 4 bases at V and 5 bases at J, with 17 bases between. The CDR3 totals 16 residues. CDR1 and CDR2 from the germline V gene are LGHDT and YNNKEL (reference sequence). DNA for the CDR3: TGTGCCAGCAGCCCGACGCGCGGCGTCAACAATGAAAAACTGTTTTTT. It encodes CASSPTRGVNNEKLFF.

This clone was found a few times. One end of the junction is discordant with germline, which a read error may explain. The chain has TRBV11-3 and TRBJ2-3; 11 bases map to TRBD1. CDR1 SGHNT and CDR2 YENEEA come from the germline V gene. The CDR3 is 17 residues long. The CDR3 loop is CASSLETDRGRRDTQYF. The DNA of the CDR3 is TGTGCCAGCAGCCTAGAGACGGACAGGGGGCGTAGAGATACGCAGTATTTT. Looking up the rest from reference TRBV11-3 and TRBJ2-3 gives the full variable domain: EAGVVQSPRYKIIEKKQPVAFWCNPISGHNTLYWYLQNLGQGPELLIRYENEEAVDDSQLPKDRFSAERLKGVDSTLKIQPAELGDSAVYLCASSLETDRGRRDTQYFGPGTRLTVL.

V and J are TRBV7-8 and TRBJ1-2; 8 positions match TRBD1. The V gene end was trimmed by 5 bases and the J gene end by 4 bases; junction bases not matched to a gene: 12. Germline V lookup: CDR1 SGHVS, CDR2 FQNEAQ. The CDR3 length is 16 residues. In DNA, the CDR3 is TGTGCCAGCAGCGGACAGGCCGGACAGGGAGGCTATGGCTACACCTTC. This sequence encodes CASSGQAGQGGYGYTF. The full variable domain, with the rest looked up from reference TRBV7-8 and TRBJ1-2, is GAGVSQSPRYKVAKRGQDVALRCDPISGHVSLFWYQQALGQGPEFLTYFQNEAQLDKSGLPSDRFFAERPEGSVSTLKIQRTQQEDSAVYLCASSGQAGQGGYGYTFGSGTRLTVV.